This T cell receptor beta chain was sequenced during a study of patients and donors after allogeneic stem cell transplantation. This clonotype has a handful of counts. TCRdb independently ran MiXCR on the RT-PCR reads; one entry per CDR3 protein. There are a few hundred thousand distinct CDR3 sequences in the sample; roughly 13% occur only once, and 11% lies in the top ten. Trimming left V 3 bases short and J 8 bases short, with 22 bases between. Germline CDR1 is LGHDT and CDR2 is YNNKEL (reference sequence). The CDR3 totals 16 residues. The gene calls are TRBV3-1 and TRBJ2-5, with a possible D match to TRBD2 (6 bases). The receptor comes from a human donor who was either an allogeneic HSCT recipient or a stem cell or donor lymphocyte infusion donor (not recorded which). It is not recorded whose cells these are; they may come from a transplant donor. Sequencing used blood, either unsorted or a sorted T cell fraction (not recorded which). The CDR3 loop reads CASSHSLAGSRETQYF. The CDR3 DNA sequence: TGTGCCAGCAGCCACTCACTCGCGGGGTCCAGAGAAACCCAGTACTTC.